This T cell receptor (beta chain) was documented in a study of shared T cell receptors in the human thymus. Clones were sequenced by immunoSEQ multiplex PCR, and TCRdb holds only the in-frame ones, with some missing. The sample has around 730,000 clones; approximately 85% are singletons. V was trimmed by 1 base and J by 3 bases, leaving 6 bases between them. Germline V gene lookup returns CDR1 MGHRA and CDR2 YSYEKL. CDR3 length: 13 amino acids. These data were likewise used in another study, on human thymus T cells.

The sequenced sample consisted of thymocytes. The origin of this receptor is a girl under three years old with a congenital heart defect. The rearrangement uses TRBV4-1 and TRBJ2-5, with D hard to call. For the CDR3, the DNA is TGCGCCAGCAGCCAAGGAGTCAAAGAGACCCAGTACTTC. This encodes CASSQGVKETQYF.